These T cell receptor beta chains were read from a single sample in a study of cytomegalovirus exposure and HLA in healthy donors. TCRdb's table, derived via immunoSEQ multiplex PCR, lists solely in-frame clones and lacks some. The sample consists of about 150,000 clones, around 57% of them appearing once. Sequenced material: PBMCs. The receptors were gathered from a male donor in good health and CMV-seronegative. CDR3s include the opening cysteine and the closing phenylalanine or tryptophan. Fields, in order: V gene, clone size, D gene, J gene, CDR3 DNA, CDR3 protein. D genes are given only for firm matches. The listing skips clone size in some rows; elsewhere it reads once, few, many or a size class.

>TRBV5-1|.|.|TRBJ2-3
TGCGCCAGCAGCCCAAACTTGGTACAGGACACAGATACGCAGTATTTT
CASSPNLVQDTDTQYF
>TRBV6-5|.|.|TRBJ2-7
TGTGCCAGCAACTACATGTTATTCTACGAGCAGTACTTC
CASNYMLFYEQYF
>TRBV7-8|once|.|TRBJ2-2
TGTGCCAGCAGCTTCGTTAACGGGGAGCTGTTTTTT
CASSFVNGELFF
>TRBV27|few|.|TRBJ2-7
TGTGCCAGCAGCCCTCCGAGCTACGAGCAGTACTTC
CASSPPSYEQYF
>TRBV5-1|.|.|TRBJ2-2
TGCGCCAGCAGCCCAACAGGTCCCAACACCGGGGAGCTGTTTTTT
CASSPTGPNTGELFF
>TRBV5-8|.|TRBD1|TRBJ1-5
TGTGCCAGCAGCGTGGGACAGTATAGCAATCAGCCCCAGCATTTT
CASSVGQYSNQPQHF
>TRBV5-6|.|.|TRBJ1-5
TGTGCCAGCAGCTCGACAGGCTACAATCAGCCCCAGCATTTT
CASSSTGYNQPQHF
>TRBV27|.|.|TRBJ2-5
TGTGCCAGCAGTACCCGTCCCAGAGAGACCCAGTACTTC
CASSTRPRETQYF
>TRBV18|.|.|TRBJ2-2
TGTGCCAGCTCACGGCCAACGGGAGATACCGGGGAGCTGTTTTTT
CASSRPTGDTGELFF
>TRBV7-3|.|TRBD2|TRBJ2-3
TGTGCCAGCAGCTTAGGGGATGCGGGGGGGCTTCCAGATACGCAGTATTTT
CASSLGDAGGLPDTQYF
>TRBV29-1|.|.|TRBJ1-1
TGCAGCGTTGGGGACTCACAGCGTGAAGCTTTCTTT
CSVGDSQREAFF